This T cell receptor beta chain was recovered during a study of monozygotic twins with inflammatory bowel disease. Study-wide results and caveats: The co-twins with IBD showed lower TCRbeta diversity (inverse Simpson) than their healthy siblings. Added variability in patient repertoires may stem from differing immunosuppressive treatments.

A total RNA quantity of roughly 3,300 ng went into each TCR library. cDNA was made in eight separate reactions per sample. TCRdb re-called the 5' RACE reads and shows each CDR3 protein once, DNA omitted. Its table lists tens of thousands of distinct CDR3 sequences. This CDR3 has 17 residues. Germline-derived CDR1 and CDR2 are SNHLY and FYNNEI. About this clonotype: The antigen is unknown.

The TCR comes from a human donor with ulcerative colitis or Crohn's disease, or a healthy co-twin of an affected twin (not recorded which). The specimen was blood. V usage is TRBV2 and J usage is TRBJ2-4; absent DNA, TCRdb's TRBD2 call cannot be checked. CDR3 sequence reads: CASSEASSGLTKNIQYF.